This entry lists 11 T cell receptor beta chains sequenced from one sample in a study of Ad26.COV2.S vaccination and SARS-CoV-2 variants (dated by TCRdb to the early 2020s). This specimen's treatment or condition label, per the study, means: around 19 received Ad26.COV2.S at low or high dose, single or two shots; roughly five received placebo; per-sample allocation not given. Repertoires of vaccine and placebo recipients were sequenced from samples collected on day 63 after the first injection. Preparation of the library involved the immunoSEQ multiplex PCR assay. Not all clones reach the TCRdb copy of this immuneACCESS table, which keeps in-frame sequences only. Checked studies attribute under half of the gap to unresolved V genes and leave the rest unexplained. The table for this sample lists more than 400,000 clones; about 90% of them were counted only once. The ten largest make up about 1.7% of the sample.

The sample here was peripheral blood, taken in a trial of Ad26.COV2.S vaccine versus placebo. These receptor sequences come from a person between 18 and 59 years old who received the Ad26.COV2.S COVID-19 vaccine or a placebo.

The chain uses TRBV6-5 and TRBJ2-3; D is uncertain. Germline assignment: CDR1 MNHEY and CDR2 SVGAGI. The germline V and J ends were trimmed by 6 bases and 2 bases, with 6 bases remaining between them. The CDR3 runs to 12 residues. DNA for the CDR3: TGTGCCAGCAGGGCGTACACAGATACGCAGTATTTT. This translates into CASRAYTDTQYF.

V gene TRBV3-1 (or the pseudogene TRBV3-2) combines with J gene TRBJ2-6; D unresolved. Between the trimmed V and J ends, which lost 6 bases and 0 bases, there was a span of 3 bases. Germline CDR1 LGHDT, CDR2 YNNKEL (reference sequence). This CDR3 region has 13 residues. CDR3 sequence reads: CASRDSGANVLTF. The DNA for the CDR3 is TGTGCCAGCAGGGACTCTGGGGCCAACGTCCTGACTTTC.

V gene TRBV27 combines with J gene TRBJ1-1; no clear D gene. The length of the CDR3 is 13 residues. Germline V lookup: CDR1 MNHEY, CDR2 SMNVEV (reference sequence). V dropped 6 bases and J dropped 1 base, with 9 bases sitting between them. The DNA for the CDR3 is TGTGCCAGCAGCCCGGGCGCGAACACTGAAGCTTTCTTT. Translation: CASSPGANTEAFF.

The chain carries TRBV7-2 and TRBJ2-1; 13 bases map to TRBD2. The germline gives CDR1 SGHTA, CDR2 FQGNSA. Unmatched junction bases numbered 6, after V lost 0 bases and J lost 4 bases. CDR3 length equals 18 residues. The CDR3 spells CASSLAALAGGTYNEQFF. CDR3 nucleotides: TGTGCCAGCAGCTTAGCAGCACTAGCGGGGGGGACGTACAATGAGCAGTTCTTC. Full variable domain (remainder filled in from reference TRBV7-2 and TRBJ2-1): GAGVSQSPSNKVTEKGKDVELRCDPISGHTALYWYRQSLGQGLEFLIYFQGNSAPDKSGLPSDRFSAERTGGSVSTLTIQRTQQEDSAVYLCASSLAALAGGTYNEQFFGPGTRLTVL.

This sequence joins TRBV14 and TRBJ1-4; 9 bases map to TRBD1. The CDR3 covers 15 residues. Germline CDR1 SGHDN, CDR2 FVKESK. V was clipped by 3 bases and J by 8 bases; unmatched bases: 7. As DNA, the CDR3 is TGTGCCAGCAGCCAGCAACAGGGGGCATTGGAAAAACTGTTTTTT. This gives the protein CASSQQQGALEKLFF.

This clone occurred once. This chain connects TRBV19 to TRBJ2-2, with a tentative D call TRBD2 (6 bases). V was trimmed by 7 bases and J by 3 bases, leaving 18 bases between them. The CDR3 is 16 amino acids. Germline V gene sequence: CDR1 LNHDA, CDR2 SQIVND (reference sequence). CDR3 sequence: CASNPPPGDHTGELFF. Here the CDR3 DNA reads TGTGCCAGTAACCCACCGCCGGGGGACCACACCGGGGAGCTGTTTTTT.

This clone appeared a single time. This chain joins TRBV28 and TRBJ1-6; D is unclear. Germline CDR1 reads MDHEN; CDR2 reads SYDVKM. The CDR3 contains 16 residues. Trimming pared 6 bases from V and 4 bases from J, leaving 16 bases between. The chain's CDR3 is CASSVRAAHYNSPLHF. As DNA, the CDR3 is TGTGCCAGCAGCGTGCGGGCAGCCCATTATAATTCACCCCTCCACTTT.

On this clone itself: A junction boundary mismatches the germline segment, possibly from a read error. This sequence joins TRBV7-2 and TRBJ2-1; TRBD1 matches 9 bases. The CDR3 is 15 residues long. Germline V gene data show CDR1 as SGHTA and CDR2 as FQGNSA. The chain's CDR3 is CASSSRSRDRVELFF. The CDR3, as DNA: TGTGCCAGCAGCTCCAGGTCCCGGGACAGGGTGGAGCTGTTCTTC.

V gene TRBV29-1 combines with J gene TRBJ2-1; D ambiguous. The V and J ends lost 0 bases and 9 bases respectively, with 9 bases between them. CDR3 length: 12 amino acids. Germline CDR1 SQVTM, CDR2 ANQGSEA. The CDR3 spells CSVEDSLSEQFF. The CDR3 nucleotides are TGCAGCGTTGAAGATAGTTTGAGTGAGCAGTTCTTC.

This chain uses TRBV10-3 with TRBJ2-1, with D possibly matching TRBD1 (5 bases). V was cut by 5 bases and J by 6 bases, with 8 bases left in between. This CDR3 comprises 12 residues. CDR1 is ENHRY and CDR2 is SYGVKD in the germline V gene. The CDR3 region has the DNA TGTGCCATCAGTATTAGGGGCAATGAGCAGTTCTTC. Protein sequence: CAISIRGNEQFF.

V gene TRBV4-3 combines with J gene TRBJ2-1; 9 bases map to TRBD1. This CDR3 is built from 17 residues. After removal of 1 base from V and 3 bases from J, the junction contained 7 bases not matched to a gene. Germline-derived CDR1 and CDR2 are LGHNA and YSLEER. The CDR3 DNA sequence: TGCGCCAGCAGCCAAGGGACAGGGGCAGCAGGCTACAATGAGCAGTTCTTC. As protein: CASSQGTGAAGYNEQFF.